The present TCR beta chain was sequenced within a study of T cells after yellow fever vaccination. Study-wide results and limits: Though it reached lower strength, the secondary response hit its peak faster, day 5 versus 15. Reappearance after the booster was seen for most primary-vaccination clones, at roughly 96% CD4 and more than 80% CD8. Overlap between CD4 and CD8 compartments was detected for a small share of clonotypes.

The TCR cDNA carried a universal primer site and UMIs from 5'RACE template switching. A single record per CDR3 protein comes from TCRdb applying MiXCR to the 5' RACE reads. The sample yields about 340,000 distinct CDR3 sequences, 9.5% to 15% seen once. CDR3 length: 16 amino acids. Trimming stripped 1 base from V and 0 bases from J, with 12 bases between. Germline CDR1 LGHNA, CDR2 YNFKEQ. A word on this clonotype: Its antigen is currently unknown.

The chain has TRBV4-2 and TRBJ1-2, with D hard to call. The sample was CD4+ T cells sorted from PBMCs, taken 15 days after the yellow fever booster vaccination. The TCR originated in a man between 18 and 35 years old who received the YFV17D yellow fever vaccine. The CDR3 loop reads CASSQGFELANYGYTF. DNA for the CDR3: TGTGCCAGCAGCCAAGGTTTCGAATTAGCTAACTATGGCTACACCTTC.